This paragraph covers one T cell receptor beta chain sequence. What it binds is unknown. The sample is drawn from a study of T cells expressing NK-cell markers. Whole-study results and caveats: These same clonotypes (in four donors) also led the CD3+CD56-NKG2C+ fraction.

Germline CDR1 is SGHDT and CDR2 is YYEEEE. This CDR3 has 18 amino acids. TCRdb reprocessed the 5' RACE reads, with one entry per CDR3 protein and no DNA. In total, the table holds around 14,000 distinct CDR3 sequences. The source of this sequence is a man aged 18-70 years in good health. The chain carries TRBV5-6 and TRBJ2-2; the D call of TRBD2 rests on TCRdb alone, since no DNA is present to check it. Sequencing was carried out using blood T cells: a sorted CD56 or NKG2C T cell subset, CD4+ or CD8+ T cells, or bulk PBMC T cells (not recorded which). CDR3 protein: CASSAEGRRRANTGELFF.